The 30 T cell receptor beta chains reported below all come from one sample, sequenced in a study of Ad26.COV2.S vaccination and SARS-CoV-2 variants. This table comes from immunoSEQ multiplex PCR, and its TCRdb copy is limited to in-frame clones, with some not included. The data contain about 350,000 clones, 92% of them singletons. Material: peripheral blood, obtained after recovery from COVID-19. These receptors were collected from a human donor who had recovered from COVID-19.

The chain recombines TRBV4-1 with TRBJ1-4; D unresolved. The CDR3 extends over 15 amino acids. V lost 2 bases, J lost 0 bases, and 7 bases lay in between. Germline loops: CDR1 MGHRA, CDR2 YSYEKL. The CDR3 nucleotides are TGCGCCAGCAGCCAAACGTTAACAACTAATGAAAAACTGTTTTTT. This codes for CASSQTLTTNEKLFF.

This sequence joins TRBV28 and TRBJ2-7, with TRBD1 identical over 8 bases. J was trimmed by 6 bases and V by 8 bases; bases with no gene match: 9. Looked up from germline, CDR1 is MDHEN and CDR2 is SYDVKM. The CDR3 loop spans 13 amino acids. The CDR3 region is CASGMTGESEQYF. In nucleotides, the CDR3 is TGTGCCAGCGGGATGACAGGGGAGTCCGAGCAGTACTTC. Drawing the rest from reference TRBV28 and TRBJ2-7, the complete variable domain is DVKVTQSSRYLVKRTGEKVFLECVQDMDHENMFWYRQDPGLGLRLIYFSYDVKMKEKGDIPEGYSVSREKKERFSLILESASTNQTSMYLCASGMTGESEQYFGPGTRLTVT.

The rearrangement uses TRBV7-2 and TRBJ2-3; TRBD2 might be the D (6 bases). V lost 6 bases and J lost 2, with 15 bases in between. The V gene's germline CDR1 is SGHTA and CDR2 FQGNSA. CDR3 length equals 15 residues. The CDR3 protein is CASRPPGLYTDTQYF. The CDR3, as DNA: TGTGCCAGCAGACCGCCGGGACTTTACACAGATACGCAGTATTTT.

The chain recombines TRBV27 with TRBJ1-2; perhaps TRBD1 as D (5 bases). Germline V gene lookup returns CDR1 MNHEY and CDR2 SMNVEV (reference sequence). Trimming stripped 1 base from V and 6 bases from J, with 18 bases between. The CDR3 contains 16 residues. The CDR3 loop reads CASSLYPGAGGDGYTF. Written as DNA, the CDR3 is TGTGCCAGCAGTTTATACCCCGGAGCGGGAGGGGATGGCTACACCTTC.

The CDR3 loop is CASSIGDRMETQYF. The CDR3 coding sequence is TGTGCCAGTAGTATAGGGGACAGGATGGAGACCCAGTACTTC. V gene TRBV19 combines with J gene TRBJ2-5; 8 bases line up with TRBD1. Looked up from germline, CDR1 is LNHDA and CDR2 is SQIVND (reference sequence). The CDR3 length is 14 residues. J lost 5 bases, V lost 1 base, and 3 bases had no gene match.

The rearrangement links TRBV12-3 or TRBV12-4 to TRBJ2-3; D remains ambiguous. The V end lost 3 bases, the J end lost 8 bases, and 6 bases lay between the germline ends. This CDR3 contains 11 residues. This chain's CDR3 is CASSLSVTQYF. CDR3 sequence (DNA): TGTGCCAGCAGTTTGAGTGTTACGCAGTATTTT.

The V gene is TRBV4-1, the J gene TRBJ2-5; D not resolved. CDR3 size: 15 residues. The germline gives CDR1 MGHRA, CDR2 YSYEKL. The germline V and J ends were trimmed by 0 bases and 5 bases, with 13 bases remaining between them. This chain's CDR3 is CASSQDRSLKETQYF. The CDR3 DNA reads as TGCGCCAGCAGCCAAGATCGTAGCCTTAAGGAGACCCAGTACTTC.

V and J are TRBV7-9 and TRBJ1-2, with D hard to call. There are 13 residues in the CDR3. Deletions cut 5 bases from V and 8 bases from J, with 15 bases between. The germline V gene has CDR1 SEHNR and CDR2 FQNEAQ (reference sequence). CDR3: CASSPDNLGGYTF. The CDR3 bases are TGTGCCAGCAGCCCAGATAATCTTGGAGGCTACACCTTC.

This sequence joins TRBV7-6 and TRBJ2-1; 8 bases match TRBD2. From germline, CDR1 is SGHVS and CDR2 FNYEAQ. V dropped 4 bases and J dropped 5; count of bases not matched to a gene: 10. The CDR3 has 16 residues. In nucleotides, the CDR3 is TGTGCCAGCAGCTCAGAAGCGGGGGAGCTCGACAATGAGCAGTTCTTC. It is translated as CASSSEAGELDNEQFF.

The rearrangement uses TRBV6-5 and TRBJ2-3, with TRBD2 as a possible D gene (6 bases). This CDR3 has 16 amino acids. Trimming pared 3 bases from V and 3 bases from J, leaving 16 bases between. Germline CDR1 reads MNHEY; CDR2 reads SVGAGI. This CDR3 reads CASSYSIAGSTDTQYF. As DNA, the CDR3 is TGTGCCAGCAGTTATAGTATCGCGGGGAGTACAGATACGCAGTATTTT.

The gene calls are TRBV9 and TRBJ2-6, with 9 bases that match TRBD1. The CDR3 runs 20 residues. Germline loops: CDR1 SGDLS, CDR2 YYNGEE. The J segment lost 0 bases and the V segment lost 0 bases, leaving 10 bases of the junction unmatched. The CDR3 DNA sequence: TGTGCCAGCAGCGTAGGTAGGGACAGGGCGTTAAGCTCTGGGGCCAACGTCCTGACTTTC. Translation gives CASSVGRDRALSSGANVLTF.

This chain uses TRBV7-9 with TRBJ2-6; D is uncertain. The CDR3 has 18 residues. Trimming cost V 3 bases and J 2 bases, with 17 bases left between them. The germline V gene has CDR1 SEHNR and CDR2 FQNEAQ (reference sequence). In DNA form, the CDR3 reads TGTGCCAGCAGCTTTTCGTACGGCGGTGCTGCTGGGGCCAACGTCCTGACTTTC. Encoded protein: CASSFSYGGAAGANVLTF. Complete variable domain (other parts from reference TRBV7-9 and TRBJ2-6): DTGVSQNPRHKITKRGQNVTFRCDPISEHNRLYWYRQTLGQGPEFLTYFQNEAQLEKSRLLSDRFSAERPKGSFSTLEIQRTEQGDSAMYLCASSFSYGGAAGANVLTFGAGSRLTVL.

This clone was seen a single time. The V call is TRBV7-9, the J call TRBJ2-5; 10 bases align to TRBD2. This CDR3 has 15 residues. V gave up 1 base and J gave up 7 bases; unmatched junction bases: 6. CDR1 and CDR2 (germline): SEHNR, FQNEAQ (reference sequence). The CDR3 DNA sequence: TGTGCCAGCAGCTTAGTCACTAGCGGGGAAGGGACCCAGTACTTC. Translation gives CASSLVTSGEGTQYF.

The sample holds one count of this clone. CDR3 loop: CASGYSFGVSSNQPQHF. For the CDR3, the DNA is TGTGCTAGTGGGTATTCCTTCGGGGTATCTAGCAATCAGCCCCAGCATTTT. The gene calls are TRBV12-5 and TRBJ1-5; D gene ambiguous. Trimming shortened V by 6 bases and J by 0 bases, and 18 bases separated the two germline ends. This CDR3 has 17 residues. Germline V CDR1 and CDR2: LGHNT, FRNRAP.

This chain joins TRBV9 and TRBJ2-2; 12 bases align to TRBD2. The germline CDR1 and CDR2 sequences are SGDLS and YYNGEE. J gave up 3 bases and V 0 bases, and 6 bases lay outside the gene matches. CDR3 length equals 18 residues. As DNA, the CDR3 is TGTGCCAGCAGCGTAGCTTCTAGCGGGGGGGTAGACACCGGGGAGCTGTTTTTT. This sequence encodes CASSVASSGGVDTGELFF.

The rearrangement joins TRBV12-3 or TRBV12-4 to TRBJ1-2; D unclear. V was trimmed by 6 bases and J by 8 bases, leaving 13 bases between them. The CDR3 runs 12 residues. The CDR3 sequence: CASRSSPGGYTF. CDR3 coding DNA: TGTGCCAGCAGATCCTCGCCGGGAGGCTACACCTTC.

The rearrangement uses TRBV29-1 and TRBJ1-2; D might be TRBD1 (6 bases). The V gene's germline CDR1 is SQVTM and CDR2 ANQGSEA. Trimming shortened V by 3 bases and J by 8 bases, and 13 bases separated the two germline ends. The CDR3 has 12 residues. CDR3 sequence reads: CSVDGQTWGYTF. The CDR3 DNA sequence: TGCAGCGTTGATGGACAGACCTGGGGCTACACCTTC.

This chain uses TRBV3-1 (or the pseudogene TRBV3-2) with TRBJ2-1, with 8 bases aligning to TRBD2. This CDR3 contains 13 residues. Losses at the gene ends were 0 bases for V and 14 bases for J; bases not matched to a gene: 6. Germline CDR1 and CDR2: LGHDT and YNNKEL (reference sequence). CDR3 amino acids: CASSQEGRGGKFF. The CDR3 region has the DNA TGTGCCAGCAGCCAAGAAGGACGGGGGGGAAAGTTCTTC.

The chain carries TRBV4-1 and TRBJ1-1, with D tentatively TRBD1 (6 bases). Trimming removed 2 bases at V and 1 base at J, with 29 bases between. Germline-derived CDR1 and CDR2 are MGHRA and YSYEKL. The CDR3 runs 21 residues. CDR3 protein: CASSQNPVGWTASIGNTEAFF. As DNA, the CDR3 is TGCGCCAGCAGCCAAAATCCCGTAGGTTGGACAGCTTCAATTGGGAACACTGAAGCTTTCTTT.

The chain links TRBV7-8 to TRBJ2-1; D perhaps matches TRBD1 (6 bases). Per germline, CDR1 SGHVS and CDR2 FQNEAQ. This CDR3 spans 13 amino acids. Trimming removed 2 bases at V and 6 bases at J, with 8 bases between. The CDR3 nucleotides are TGTGCCAGCAGCTTAATAGGGGGCAATGAGCAGTTCTTC. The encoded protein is CASSLIGGNEQFF.

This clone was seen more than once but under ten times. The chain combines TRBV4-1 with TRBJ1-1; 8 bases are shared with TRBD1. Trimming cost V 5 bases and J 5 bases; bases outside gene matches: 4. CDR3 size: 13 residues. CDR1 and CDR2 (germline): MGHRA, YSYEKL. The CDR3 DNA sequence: TGCGCCAGCAGCTCAGGGGGCAGGACTGAAGCTTTCTTT. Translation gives CASSSGGRTEAFF.

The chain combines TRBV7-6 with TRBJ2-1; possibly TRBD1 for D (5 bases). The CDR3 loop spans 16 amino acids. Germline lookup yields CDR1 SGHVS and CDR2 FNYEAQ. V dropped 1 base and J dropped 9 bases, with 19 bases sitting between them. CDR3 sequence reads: CASSLVQGQTGGEQFF. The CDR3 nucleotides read TGTGCCAGCAGCTTAGTCCAGGGCCAAACGGGTGGTGAGCAGTTCTTC. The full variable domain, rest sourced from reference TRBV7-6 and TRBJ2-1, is GAGVSQSPRYKVTKRGQDVALRCDPISGHVSLYWYRQALGQGPEFLTYFNYEAQQDKSGLPNDRFSAERPEGSISTLTIQRTEQRDSAMYRCASSLVQGQTGGEQFFGPGTRLTVL.

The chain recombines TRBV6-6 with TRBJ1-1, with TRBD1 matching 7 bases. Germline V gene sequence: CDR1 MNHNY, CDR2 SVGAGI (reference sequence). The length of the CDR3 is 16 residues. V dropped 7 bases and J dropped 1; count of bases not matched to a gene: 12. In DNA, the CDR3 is TGTGCCAGCAACCTTCGACCGGGACAGCAGAACACTGAAGCTTTCTTT. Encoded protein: CASNLRPGQQNTEAFF.

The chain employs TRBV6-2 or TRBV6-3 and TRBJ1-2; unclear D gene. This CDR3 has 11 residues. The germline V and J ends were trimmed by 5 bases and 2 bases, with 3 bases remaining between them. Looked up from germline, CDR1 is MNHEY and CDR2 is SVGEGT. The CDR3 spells CASSLNYGYTF. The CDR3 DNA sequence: TGTGCCAGCAGTCTAAACTATGGCTACACCTTC.

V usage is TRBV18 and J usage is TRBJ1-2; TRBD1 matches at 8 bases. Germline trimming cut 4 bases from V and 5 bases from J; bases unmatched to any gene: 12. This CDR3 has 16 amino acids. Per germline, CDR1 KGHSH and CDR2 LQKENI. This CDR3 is CASSLPGQAASYGYTF. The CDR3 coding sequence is TGTGCCAGCTCACTTCCGGGACAGGCCGCTTCGTATGGCTACACCTTC.

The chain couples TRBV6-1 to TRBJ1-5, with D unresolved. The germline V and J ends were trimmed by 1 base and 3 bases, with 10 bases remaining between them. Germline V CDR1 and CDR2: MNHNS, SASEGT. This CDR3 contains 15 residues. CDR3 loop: CASSEGTVVNQPQHF. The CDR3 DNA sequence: TGTGCCAGCAGTGAAGGGACGGTAGTCAATCAGCCCCAGCATTTT.

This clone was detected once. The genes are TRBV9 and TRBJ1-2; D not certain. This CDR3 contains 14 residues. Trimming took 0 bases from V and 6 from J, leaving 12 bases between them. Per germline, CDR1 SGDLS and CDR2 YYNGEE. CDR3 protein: CASSVDAAPDGYTF. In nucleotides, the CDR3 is TGTGCCAGCAGCGTAGATGCAGCCCCGGATGGCTACACCTTC.

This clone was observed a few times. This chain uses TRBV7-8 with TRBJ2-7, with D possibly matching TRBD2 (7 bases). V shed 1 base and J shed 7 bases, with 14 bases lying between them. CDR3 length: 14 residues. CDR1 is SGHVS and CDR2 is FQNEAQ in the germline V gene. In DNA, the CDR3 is TGTGCCAGCAGCTTAGTTCGGGGGGCGGGAGAGCAGTACTTC. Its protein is CASSLVRGAGEQYF. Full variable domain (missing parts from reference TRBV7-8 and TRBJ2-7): GAGVSQSPRYKVAKRGQDVALRCDPISGHVSLFWYQQALGQGPEFLTYFQNEAQLDKSGLPSDRFFAERPEGSVSTLKIQRTQQEDSAVYLCASSLVRGAGEQYFGPGTRLTVT.

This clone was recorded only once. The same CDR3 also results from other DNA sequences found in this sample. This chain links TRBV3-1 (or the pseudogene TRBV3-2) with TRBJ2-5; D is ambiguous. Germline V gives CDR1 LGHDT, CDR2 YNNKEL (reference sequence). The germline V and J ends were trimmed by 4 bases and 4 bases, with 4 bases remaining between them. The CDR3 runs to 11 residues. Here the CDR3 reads CASSLGETQYF. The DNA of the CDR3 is TGTGCCAGCAGCCTCGGAGAGACCCAGTACTTC.

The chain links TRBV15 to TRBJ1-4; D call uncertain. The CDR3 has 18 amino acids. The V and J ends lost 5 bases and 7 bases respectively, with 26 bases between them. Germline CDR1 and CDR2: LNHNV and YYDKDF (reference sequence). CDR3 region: CATSPGPGGDGALEKLFF. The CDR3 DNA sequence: TGTGCCACCAGCCCCGGCCCGGGAGGCGACGGCGCTCTTGAAAAACTGTTTTTT.